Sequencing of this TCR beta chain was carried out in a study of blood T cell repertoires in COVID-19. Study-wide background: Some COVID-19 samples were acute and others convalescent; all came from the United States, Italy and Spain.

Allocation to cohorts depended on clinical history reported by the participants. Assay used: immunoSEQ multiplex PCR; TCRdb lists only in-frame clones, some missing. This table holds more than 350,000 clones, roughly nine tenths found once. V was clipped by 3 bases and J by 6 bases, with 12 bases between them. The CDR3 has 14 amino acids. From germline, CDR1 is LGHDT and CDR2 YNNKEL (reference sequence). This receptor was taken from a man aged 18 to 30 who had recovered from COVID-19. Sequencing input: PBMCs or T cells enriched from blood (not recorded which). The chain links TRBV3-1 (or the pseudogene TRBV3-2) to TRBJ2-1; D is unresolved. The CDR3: CASSQVLGVNEQFF. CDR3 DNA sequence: TGTGCCAGCAGCCAGGTTCTTGGAGTCAATGAGCAGTTCTTC.